The 3 T cell receptor beta chains listed next were all sequenced from one sample in a study of T cells in Graves' hyperthyroidism and ophthalmopathy (dated by TCRdb to between 2018 and 2021). Library creation used multiplex PCR. The sequencing machine was an Illumina HiSeq 2000. TCR beta CDR3 regions were amplified from RNA transcripts. A first-round RT-PCR of the TCR CDR3 used the HTBI primer set with the Qiagen OneStep RT-PCR kit. TCRdb reprocessing: public reads trimmed at Q25 with fastp, clones called with MiXCR, in-frame beta chains kept. Rows with a matching CDR3 protein are joined into one entry that keeps the most common DNA and genes. The sample contains under 650,000 distinct CDR3 sequences, 15% to 20% of them found a single time. The ten largest clonotypes hold around 3.9% of the sample. The specimen was blood. The receptor source for this set is a woman under 40 with Graves' hyperthyroidism.

Ten or more counts support this clonotype. J is TRBJ1-2 and V is TRBV5-1; D not certain. Trimming pared 0 bases from V and 0 bases from J, leaving 6 bases between. CDR3 size: 14 residues. Germline V gives CDR1 SGHRS, CDR2 YFSETQ. CDR3 DNA: TGCGCCAGCAGCTTGGCCTTAGCTAACTATGGCTACACCTTC. Its protein is CASSLALANYGYTF.

In nucleotides, the CDR3 is TGCAGTGCTATACCACTAGCGGGGCCTTACAATGAGCAGTTCTTC. Protein product: CSAIPLAGPYNEQFF. The rearrangement joins TRBV20-1 to TRBJ2-1; 10 bases fit TRBD2. Trimming at V came to 4 bases and at J to 4 bases, leaving 7 bases not matched to a gene. The CDR3 length is 15 residues. Germline V CDR1 and CDR2: DFQATT, SNEGSKA (reference sequence).

Concerning this clonotype itself: Mismatch with germline at one junction end may stem from a read error. The genes are TRBV12-3 or TRBV12-4 and TRBJ2-7, with 9 nucleotides matching TRBD2. CDR3 length equals 15 residues. The CDR3 protein is CASSFDGTSSHEQYF. The CDR3 coding sequence is TGTGCCAGCAGTTTCGACGGGACTAGCTCCCACGAGCAGTACTTC.